The clone carrying this T cell receptor (beta chain) was observed a handful of times. This PCR relied on a set of 60 Vbeta primers and 13 Jbeta primers. Measured with immunoSEQ multiplex PCR; TCRdb has only the in-frame clones, and not every one. The sample shows some 120,000 clones, roughly 80% of them seen only once. V lost 0 bases, J lost 8 bases, and 8 bases lay in between. Germline values: CDR1 LGHNA, CDR2 YNFKEQ. The CDR3 is made up of 13 amino acids. This entry belongs to a study of cytomegalovirus exposure and HLA in healthy donors. The V gene is TRBV4-2, the J gene TRBJ1-5; weak D call: TRBD1 (5 bases). The clonotype originates from a man aged 40-49 years in good health and CMV-seronegative. The sequencing sample was made of PBMCs. This CDR3 reads CASSQDAGEPQHF. The DNA of the CDR3 is TGTGCCAGCAGCCAAGATGCGGGGGAGCCCCAGCATTTT.